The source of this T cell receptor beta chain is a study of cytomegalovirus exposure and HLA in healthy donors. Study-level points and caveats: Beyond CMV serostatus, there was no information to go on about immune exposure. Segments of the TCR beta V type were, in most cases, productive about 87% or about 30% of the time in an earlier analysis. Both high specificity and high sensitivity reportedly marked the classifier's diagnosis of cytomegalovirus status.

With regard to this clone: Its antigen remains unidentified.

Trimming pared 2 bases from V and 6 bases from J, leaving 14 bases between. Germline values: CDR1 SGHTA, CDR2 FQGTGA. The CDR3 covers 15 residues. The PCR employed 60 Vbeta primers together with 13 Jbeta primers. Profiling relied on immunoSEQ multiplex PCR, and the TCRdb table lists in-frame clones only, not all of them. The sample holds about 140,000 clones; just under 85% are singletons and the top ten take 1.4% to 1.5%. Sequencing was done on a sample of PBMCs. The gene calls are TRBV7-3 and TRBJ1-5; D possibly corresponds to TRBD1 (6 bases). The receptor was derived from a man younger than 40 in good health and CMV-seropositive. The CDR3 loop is CASSLEQGFGQPQHF. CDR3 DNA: TGTGCCAGCAGCTTAGAACAGGGTTTCGGTCAGCCCCAGCATTTT.